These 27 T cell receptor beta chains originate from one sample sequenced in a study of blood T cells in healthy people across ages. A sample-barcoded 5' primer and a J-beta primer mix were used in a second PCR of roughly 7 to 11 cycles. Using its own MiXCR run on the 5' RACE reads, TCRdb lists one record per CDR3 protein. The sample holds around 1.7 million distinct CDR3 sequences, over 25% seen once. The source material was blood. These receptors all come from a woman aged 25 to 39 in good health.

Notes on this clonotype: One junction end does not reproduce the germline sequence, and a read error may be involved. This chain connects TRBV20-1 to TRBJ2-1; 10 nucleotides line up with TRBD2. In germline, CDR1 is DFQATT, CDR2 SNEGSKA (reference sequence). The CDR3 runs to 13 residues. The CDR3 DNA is TGCAGTGCTCAGCGGGGGGGCCTAAATGAGCAGTTATTC. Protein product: CSAQRGGLNEQLF.

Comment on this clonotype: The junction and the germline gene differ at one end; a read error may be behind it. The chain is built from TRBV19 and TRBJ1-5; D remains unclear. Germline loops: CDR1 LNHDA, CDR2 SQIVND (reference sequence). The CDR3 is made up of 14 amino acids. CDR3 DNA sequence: TGTACCAGCGGACTTAGGTCGGGCAATCAGCCCCAGCATTTT. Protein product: CTSGLRSGNQPQHF.

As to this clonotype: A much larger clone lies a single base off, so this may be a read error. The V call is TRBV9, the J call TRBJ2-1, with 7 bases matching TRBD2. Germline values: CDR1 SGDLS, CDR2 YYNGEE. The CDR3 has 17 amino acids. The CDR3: CASSALGRGAGYNERFF. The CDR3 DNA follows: TGTGCCAGCAGCGCCCTGGGGAGGGGCGCCGGGTACAATGAGCGGTTCTTC.

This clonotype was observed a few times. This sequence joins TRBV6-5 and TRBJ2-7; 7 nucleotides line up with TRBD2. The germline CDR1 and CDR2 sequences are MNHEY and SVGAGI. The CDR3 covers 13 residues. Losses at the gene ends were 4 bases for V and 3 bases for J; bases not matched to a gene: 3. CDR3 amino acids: CASSWGGGYEQYF. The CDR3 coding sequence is TGTGCCAGCAGTTGGGGGGGAGGCTACGAGCAGTACTTC.

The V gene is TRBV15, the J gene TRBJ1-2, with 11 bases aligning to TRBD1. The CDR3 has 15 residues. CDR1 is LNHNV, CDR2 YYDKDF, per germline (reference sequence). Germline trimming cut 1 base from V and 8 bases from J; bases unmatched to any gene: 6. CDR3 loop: CATSRGDRGGIGYTF. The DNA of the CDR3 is TGTGCCACCAGCAGAGGGGACAGGGGGGGAATCGGCTACACCTTC.

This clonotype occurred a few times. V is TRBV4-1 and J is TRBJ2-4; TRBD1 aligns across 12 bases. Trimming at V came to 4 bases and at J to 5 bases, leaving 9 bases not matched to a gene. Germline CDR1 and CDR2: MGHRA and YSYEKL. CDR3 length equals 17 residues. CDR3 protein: CASSPSPGQGAENIQYF. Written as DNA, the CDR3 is TGCGCCAGCAGCCCGAGCCCGGGACAGGGGGCGGAAAACATTCAGTACTTC.

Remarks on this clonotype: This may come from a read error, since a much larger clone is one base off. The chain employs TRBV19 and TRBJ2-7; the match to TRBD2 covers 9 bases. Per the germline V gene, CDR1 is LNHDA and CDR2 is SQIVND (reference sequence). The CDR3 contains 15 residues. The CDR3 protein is CASSITSGYFYAQYF. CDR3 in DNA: TGTGCCAGTAGTATTACTAGCGGGTACTTCTACGCGCAGTACTTC.

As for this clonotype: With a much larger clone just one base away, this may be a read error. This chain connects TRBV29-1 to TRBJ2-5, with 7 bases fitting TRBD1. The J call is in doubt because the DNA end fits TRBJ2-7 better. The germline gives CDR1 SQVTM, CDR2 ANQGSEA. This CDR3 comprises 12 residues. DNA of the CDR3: TGCAGCGTGCGGACAGGTGGGGACGAGCAGTACTTC. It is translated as CSVRTGGDEQYF.

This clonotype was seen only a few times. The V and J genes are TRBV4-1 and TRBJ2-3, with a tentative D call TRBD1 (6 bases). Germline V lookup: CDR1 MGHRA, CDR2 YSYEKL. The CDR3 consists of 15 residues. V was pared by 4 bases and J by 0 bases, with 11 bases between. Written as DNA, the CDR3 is TGCGCCAGCAGCCCCCGACAGGTTAGCACAGATACGCAGTATTTT. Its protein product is CASSPRQVSTDTQYF.

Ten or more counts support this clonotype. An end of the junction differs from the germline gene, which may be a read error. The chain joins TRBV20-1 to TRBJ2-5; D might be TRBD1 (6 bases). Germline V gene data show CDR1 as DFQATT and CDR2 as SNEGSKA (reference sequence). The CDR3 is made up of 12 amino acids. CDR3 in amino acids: CSARGGTETQYF. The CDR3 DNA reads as TGCAGTGCCAGAGGGGGTACGGAGACCCAGTACTTC.

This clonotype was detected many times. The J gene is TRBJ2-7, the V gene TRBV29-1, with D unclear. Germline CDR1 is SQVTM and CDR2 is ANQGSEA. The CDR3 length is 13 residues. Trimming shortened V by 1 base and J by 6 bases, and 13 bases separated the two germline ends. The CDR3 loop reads CSVEGGLLSEQYF. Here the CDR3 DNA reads TGCAGCGTTGAAGGGGGTCTACTCTCCGAGCAGTACTTC.

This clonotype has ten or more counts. In nucleotides, the CDR3 is TGTGCCAGCAGTCCCCCCGGACTCCCTGCTGCCTACAATGAGCAGTTCTTC. It specifies CASSPPGLPAAYNEQFF. The chain combines TRBV28 with TRBJ2-1; D perhaps matches TRBD2 (5 bases). The CDR3 consists of 17 residues. CDR1 is MDHEN and CDR2 is SYDVKM in the germline V gene. V was pared by 5 bases and J by 2 bases, with 19 bases between. The full variable domain, its missing parts supplied by reference TRBV28 and TRBJ2-1, is DVKVTQSSRYLVKRTGEKVFLECVQDMDHENMFWYRQDPGLGLRLIYFSYDVKMKEKGDIPEGYSVSREKKERFSLILESASTNQTSMYLCASSPPGLPAAYNEQFFGPGTRLTVL.

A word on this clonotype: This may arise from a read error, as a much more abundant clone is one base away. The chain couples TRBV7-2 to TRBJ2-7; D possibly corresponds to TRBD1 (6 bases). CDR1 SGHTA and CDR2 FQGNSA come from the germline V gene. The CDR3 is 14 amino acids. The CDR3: CVSSADRYSYEQYF. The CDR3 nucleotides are TGTGTCAGCAGCGCCGACAGGTACTCCTACGAGCAGTACTTC.

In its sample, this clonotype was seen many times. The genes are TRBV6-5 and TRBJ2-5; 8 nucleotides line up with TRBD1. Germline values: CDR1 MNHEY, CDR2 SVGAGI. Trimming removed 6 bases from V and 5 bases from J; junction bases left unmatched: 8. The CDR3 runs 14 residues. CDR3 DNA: TGTGCCAGCAGCCGAGACAGGGACAGGGAGACCCAGTACTTC. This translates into CASSRDRDRETQYF.

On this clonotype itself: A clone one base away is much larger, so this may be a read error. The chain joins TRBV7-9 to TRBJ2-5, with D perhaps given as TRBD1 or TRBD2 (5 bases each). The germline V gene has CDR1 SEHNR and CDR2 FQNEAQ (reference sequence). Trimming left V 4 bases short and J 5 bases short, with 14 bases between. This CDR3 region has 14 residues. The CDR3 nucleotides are TGTGCCAGCAGCTCCGGCAGGGACCGCGAGACCCAGTACTTC. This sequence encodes CASSSGRDRETQYF.

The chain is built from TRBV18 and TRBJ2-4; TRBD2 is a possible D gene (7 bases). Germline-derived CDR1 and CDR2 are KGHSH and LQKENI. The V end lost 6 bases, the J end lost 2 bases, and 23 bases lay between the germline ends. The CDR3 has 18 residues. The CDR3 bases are TGTGCCAGCTCGTCCGGGTCGCGGGGGCTTACGTCCAAAAACATTCAGTACTTC. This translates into CASSSGSRGLTSKNIQYF.

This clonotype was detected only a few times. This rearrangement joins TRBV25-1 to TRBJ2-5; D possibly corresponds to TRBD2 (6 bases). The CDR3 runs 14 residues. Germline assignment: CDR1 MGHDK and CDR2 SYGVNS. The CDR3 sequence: CAAAGSGIVETQYF. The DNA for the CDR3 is TGTGCTGCGGCGGGGTCCGGCATAGTTGAGACCCAGTACTTC.

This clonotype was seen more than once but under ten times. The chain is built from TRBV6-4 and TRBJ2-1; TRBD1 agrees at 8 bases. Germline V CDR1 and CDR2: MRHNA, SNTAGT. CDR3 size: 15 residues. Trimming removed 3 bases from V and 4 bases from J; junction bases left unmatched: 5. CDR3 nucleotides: TGTGCCAGCAGTGAAAGCAGGGGGCCTTACAATGAGCAGTTCTTC. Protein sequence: CASSESRGPYNEQFF.

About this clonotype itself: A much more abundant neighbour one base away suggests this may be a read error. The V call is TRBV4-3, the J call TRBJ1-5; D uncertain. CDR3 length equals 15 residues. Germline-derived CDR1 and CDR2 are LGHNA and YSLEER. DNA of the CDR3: TGCGCCAGCAGCCCAGCGTATGGAGGCAATCGGCCCCAGCATTTT. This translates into CASSPAYGGNRPQHF.

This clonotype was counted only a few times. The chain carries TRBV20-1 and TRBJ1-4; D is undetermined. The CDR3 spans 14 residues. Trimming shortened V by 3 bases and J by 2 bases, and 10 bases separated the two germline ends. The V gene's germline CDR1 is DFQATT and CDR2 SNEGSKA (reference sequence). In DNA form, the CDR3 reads TGCAGTGCTAGTAGTAAGGTCACTAATGAAAAACTGTTTTTT. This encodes CSASSKVTNEKLFF.

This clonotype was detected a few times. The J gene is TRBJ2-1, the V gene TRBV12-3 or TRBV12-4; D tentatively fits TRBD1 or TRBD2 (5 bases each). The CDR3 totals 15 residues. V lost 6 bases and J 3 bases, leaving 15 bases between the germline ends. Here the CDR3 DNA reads TGTGCCAGCAGCACCGGGACGGGGCGCTACAATGAGCAGTTCTTC. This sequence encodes CASSTGTGRYNEQFF.

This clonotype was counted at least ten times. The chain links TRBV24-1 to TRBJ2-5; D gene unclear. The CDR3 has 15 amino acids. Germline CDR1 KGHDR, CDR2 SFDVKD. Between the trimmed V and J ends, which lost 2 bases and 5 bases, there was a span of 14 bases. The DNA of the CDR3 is TGTGCCACCAGTGATTCGGGCACCGCCTCTGAGACCCAGTACTTC. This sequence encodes CATSDSGTASETQYF.

The DNA of the CDR3 is TGTGCCAGCAGTTTCGCGCTAGCGGGCACAGATACGCAGTATTTT. This sequence encodes CASSFALAGTDTQYF. The chain carries TRBV12-3 or TRBV12-4 and TRBJ2-3, with 7 nucleotides matching TRBD2. Trimming cost V 3 bases and J 1 base; bases outside gene matches: 4. The CDR3 length is 15 residues.

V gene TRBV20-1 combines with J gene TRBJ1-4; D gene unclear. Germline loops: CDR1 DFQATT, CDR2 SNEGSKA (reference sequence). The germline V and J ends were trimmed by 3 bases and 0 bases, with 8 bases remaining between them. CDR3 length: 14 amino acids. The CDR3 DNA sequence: TGCAGTGCTAGGCCTCGGACAACTAATGAAAAACTGTTTTTT. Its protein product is CSARPRTTNEKLFF.

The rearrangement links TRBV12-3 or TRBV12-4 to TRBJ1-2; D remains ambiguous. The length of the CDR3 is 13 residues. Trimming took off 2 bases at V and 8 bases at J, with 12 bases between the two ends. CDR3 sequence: CASSLSSVNGYTF. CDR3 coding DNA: TGTGCCAGCAGTTTAAGTTCTGTAAACGGCTACACCTTC.

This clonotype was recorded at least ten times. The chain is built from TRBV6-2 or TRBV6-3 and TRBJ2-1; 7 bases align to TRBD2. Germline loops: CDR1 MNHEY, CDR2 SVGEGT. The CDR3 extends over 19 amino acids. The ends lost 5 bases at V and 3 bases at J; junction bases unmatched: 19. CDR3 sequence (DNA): TGTGCCAGCAGTCCAGACCTAACTCCGGGACTAAGGAACTACAATGAGCAGTTCTTC. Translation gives CASSPDLTPGLRNYNEQFF.

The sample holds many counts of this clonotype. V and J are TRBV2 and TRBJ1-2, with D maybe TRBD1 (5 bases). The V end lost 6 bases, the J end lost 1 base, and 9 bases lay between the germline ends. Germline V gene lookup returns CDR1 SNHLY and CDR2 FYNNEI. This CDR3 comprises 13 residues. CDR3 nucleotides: TGTGCCAGCAGCGAGAGGGGTAACTATGGCTACACCTTC. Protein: CASSERGNYGYTF.